These T cell receptor beta chains were read from a single sample in a study of cytomegalovirus exposure and HLA in healthy donors. Assay used: immunoSEQ multiplex PCR; TCRdb lists only in-frame clones, some missing. The table lists some 70,000 clones, around 78% of them singletons. The sequencing sample was made of PBMCs. The source of these receptors is a man between 45 and 60 years old in good health and CMV-seronegative. Each CDR3 is given with its conserved first and last residue. D genes are given only for firm matches. The size field is filled for only some rows; it gives once, few, many or a size class.

TRBV30	.	.	12	TRBJ2-7	TGTGCCTGGACCGGGTTGATGGCCGAGCAGTACTTC	CAWTGLMAEQYF
TRBV4-1	.	TRBD1	14	TRBJ1-2	TGCGCCAGCAGCCGGGACAGGGTGGGATATGGCTACACCTTC	CASSRDRVGYGYTF
TRBV7-2	.	.	15	TRBJ2-7	TGTGCCAGCAGCCTTCTCCCGGCGGGGCCGGGCGAGCAGTACTTC	CASSLLPAGPGEQYF
TRBV9	.	TRBD1	15	TRBJ2-4	TGTGCCAGCAGCGGGCGGACAGGGCGATGGAACATTCAGTACTTC	CASSGRTGRWNIQYF
TRBV6-5	.	TRBD1	12	TRBJ2-1	TGTGCCATCGGGATGGCAGGGGGAAAGCAGTTCTTC	CAIGMAGGKQFF
TRBV5-1	.	.	15	TRBJ1-1	TGCGCCAGCAGCTTCGGACACGCCCTGAACACTGAAGCTTTCTTT	CASSFGHALNTEAFF
TRBV7-2	.	.	13	TRBJ2-6	TGTGCCGGAACAGGGCTCGGGGCCAACGTCCTGACTTTC	CAGTGLGANVLTF
TRBV5-1	few	.	15	TRBJ2-2	TGCGCCAGCAGCTTGTCTCCTAATCCCACCGGGGAGCTGTTTTTT	CASSLSPNPTGELFF
TRBV6-6	.	.	15	TRBJ2-3	TGTGCCAGCAGCCCGGGTAGCGGAAGCACAGATACGCAGTATTTT	CASSPGSGSTDTQYF
TRBV6-1	.	.	15	TRBJ1-2	TGTGCCAGCAGTGACATAGACAGGCCCGCAGGGGGCTACACCTTC	CASSDIDRPAGGYTF
TRBV7-3	.	.	14	TRBJ1-4	TGTGCCAGCAGCGAGGACATAGGAGATGAAAAACTGTTTTTT	CASSEDIGDEKLFF
TRBV30	.	.	16	TRBJ1-4	TGTGCCTGGAGTGTACCAACCGGGTCTAATAATGAAAAACTGTTTTTT	CAWSVPTGSNNEKLFF
TRBV19	once	.	15	TRBJ1-2	TGTGCCAGTAGTAGGAGGGATCGAGCTAACTATGGCTACACCTTC	CASSRRDRANYGYTF
TRBV9	.	.	13	TRBJ1-1	TGTGCCAGCAGCCCCCGGCGGGGTACTGAAGCTTTCTTT	CASSPRRGTEAFF
TRBV19	.	TRBD2	19	TRBJ2-6	TGTGCCAGTAGTATAGGGCGGAGTAGCGGGAGGACTGGGGCCAACGTCCTGACTTTC	CASSIGRSSGRTGANVLTF
TRBV2	few	.	13	TRBJ2-7	TGTGCCAGTACAACCCTAGCTGGGTACGAGCAGTACTTC	CASTTLAGYEQYF
TRBV7-8	few	.	16	TRBJ1-1	TGTGCCAGCAGTATCCGCGGGGGGCTCATGAACACTGAAGCTTTCTTT	CASSIRGGLMNTEAFF
TRBV5-1	.	.	14	TRBJ1-5	TGCGCCAGCAGCCCGGGTTATAGCAATCAGCCCCAGCATTTT	CASSPGYSNQPQHF
TRBV14	.	.	14	TRBJ1-2	TGTGCCAGCAGCCAAGATTGGAATCACGGGGGCTACACCTTC	CASSQDWNHGGYTF
TRBV7-3	.	.	13	TRBJ1-1	TGTGCCAGCAGCTTAACTACCACAGGGGAAGCTTTCTTT	CASSLTTTGEAFF
TRBV5-1	few	.	14	TRBJ1-3	TGCGCCAGCAGCTCCTCAGGGGACGGAAACACCATATATTTT	CASSSSGDGNTIYF
TRBV7-9	.	.	14	TRBJ1-1	TGTGCCAGCAGTCAGGACAGAATGAACACTGAAGCTTTCTTT	CASSQDRMNTEAFF